These 6 T cell receptor beta chains came from one sample sequenced in a study of T cell responses to AZD1222 COVID-19 vaccine. Assay used: immunoSEQ multiplex PCR; TCRdb lists only in-frame clones, some missing. The sample contains about 95,000 clones, about 89% of which appear only once. Source: peripheral blood, taken on day 0 of AZD1222 vaccination. The receptor source for this set is an adult in good health.

The chain is built from TRBV30 and TRBJ1-1, with TRBD1 as a possible D gene (5 bases). Germline V gene data show CDR1 as GTSNPN and CDR2 as SVGIG (reference sequence). CDR3 length equals 14 residues. V lost 2 bases to trimming and J lost 3 bases, with 13 bases between them. CDR3 in DNA: TGTGCCTGGAGTCCGACAGTTAGGGACACTGAAGCTTTCTTT. This codes for CAWSPTVRDTEAFF. The complete variable domain, with remaining parts taken from reference TRBV30 and TRBJ1-1, reads SQTIHQWPATLVQPVGSPLSLECTVEGTSNPNLYWYRQAAGRGLQLLFYSVGIGQISSEVPQNLSASRPQDRQFILSSKKLLLSDSGFYLCAWSPTVRDTEAFFGQGTRLTVV.

The CDR3 reads CASLKLTGLRNYGYTF. DNA of the CDR3: TGTGCCAGTCTTAAGTTAACAGGACTGCGAAACTATGGCTACACCTTC. The J gene is TRBJ1-2, the V gene TRBV19; D possibly corresponds to TRBD1 (5 bases). Per the germline V gene, CDR1 is LNHDA and CDR2 is SQIVND (reference sequence). CDR3 length: 16 residues. Trimming pared 8 bases from V and 2 bases from J, leaving 21 bases between.

The genes are TRBV7-9 and TRBJ2-7; weak D call: TRBD1 (5 bases). The germline V gene has CDR1 SEHNR and CDR2 FQNEAQ (reference sequence). The germline V and J ends were trimmed by 8 bases and 0 bases, with 11 bases remaining between them. The CDR3 runs to 13 residues. CDR3 sequence reads: CASGAPSSYEQYF. In DNA, the CDR3 is TGTGCCAGCGGGGCGCCGAGCTCCTACGAGCAGTACTTC.

This chain uses TRBV4-2 with TRBJ1-1, with 11 bases identical to TRBD1. CDR1 LGHNA and CDR2 YNFKEQ come from the germline V gene. The length of the CDR3 is 16 residues. V was clipped by 3 bases and J by 4 bases; unmatched bases: 7. The CDR3 DNA sequence: TGTGCCAGCAGCCATCTGGCCGGGACAGGGGGCACTGAAGCTTTCTTT. Its protein is CASSHLAGTGGTEAFF.

This clone was seen only once. This chain uses TRBV5-8 with TRBJ2-2; 9 positions agree with TRBD2. CDR3 length: 18 amino acids. Germline CDR1 reads SGHTS; CDR2 reads YDEGEE. V shed 0 bases, J shed 4 bases, and the junction held 10 bases outside the gene matches. Here the CDR3 reads CASSLARGAGGFTGELFF. The CDR3 DNA is TGTGCCAGCAGCTTGGCCAGGGGAGCGGGGGGATTCACCGGGGAGCTGTTTTTT.

The chain has TRBV7-2 and TRBJ1-2; D not certain. CDR1 SGHTA and CDR2 FQGNSA come from the germline V gene. This CDR3 has 13 residues. V shed 5 bases and J shed 1 base, with 8 bases lying between them. The CDR3 DNA is TGTGCCAGCAGCCCTGGGCTTAACTATGGCTACACCTTC. Translated: CASSPGLNYGYTF.